Listed here is a single T cell receptor (beta chain). The data belong to a study of cytomegalovirus exposure and HLA in healthy donors. V shed 4 bases and J shed 0 bases, with 9 bases lying between them. This CDR3 has 13 residues. The germline gives CDR1 GTSNPN, CDR2 SVGIG (reference sequence). The primer mix had 60 Vbeta and 13 Jbeta primers. Generated by immunoSEQ multiplex PCR, the TCRdb table keeps only in-frame clones and is missing some. The sample holds 120,000 or so clones, 82% seen once. This clonotype was sampled from a woman aged 18-29 years in good health and CMV-seronegative. Source material: PBMCs. V gene TRBV30 combines with J gene TRBJ1-1; no firm D call. CDR3 sequence reads: CAWMSRLNTEAFF. For the CDR3, the DNA is TGTGCCTGGATGTCGAGGCTGAACACTGAAGCTTTCTTT.